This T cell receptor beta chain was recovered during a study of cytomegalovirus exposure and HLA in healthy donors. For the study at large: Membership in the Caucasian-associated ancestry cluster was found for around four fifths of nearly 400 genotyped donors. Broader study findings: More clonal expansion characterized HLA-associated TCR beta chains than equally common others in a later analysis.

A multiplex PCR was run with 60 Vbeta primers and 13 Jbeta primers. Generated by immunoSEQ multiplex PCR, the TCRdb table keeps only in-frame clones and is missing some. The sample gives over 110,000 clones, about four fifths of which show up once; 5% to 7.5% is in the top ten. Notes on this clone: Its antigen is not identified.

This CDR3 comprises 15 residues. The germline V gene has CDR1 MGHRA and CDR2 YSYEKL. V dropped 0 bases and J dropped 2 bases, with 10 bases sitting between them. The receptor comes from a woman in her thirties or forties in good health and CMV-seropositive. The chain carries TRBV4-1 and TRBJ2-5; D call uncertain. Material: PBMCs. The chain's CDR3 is CASSQEPRQQETQYF. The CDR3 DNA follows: TGCGCCAGCAGCCAAGAGCCCAGGCAGCAAGAGACCCAGTACTTC.